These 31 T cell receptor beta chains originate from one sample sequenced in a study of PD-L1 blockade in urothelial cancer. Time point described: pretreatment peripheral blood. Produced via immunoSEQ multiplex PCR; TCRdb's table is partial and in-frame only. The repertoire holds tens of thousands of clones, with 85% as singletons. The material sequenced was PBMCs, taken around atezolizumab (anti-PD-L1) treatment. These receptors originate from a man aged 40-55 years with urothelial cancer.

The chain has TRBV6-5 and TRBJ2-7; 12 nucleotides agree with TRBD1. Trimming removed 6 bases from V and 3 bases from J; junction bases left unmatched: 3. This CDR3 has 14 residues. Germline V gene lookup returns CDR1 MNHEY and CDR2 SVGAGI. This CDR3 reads CASRGQGANYEQYF. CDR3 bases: TGTGCCAGCAGGGGACAGGGGGCTAACTACGAGCAGTACTTC.

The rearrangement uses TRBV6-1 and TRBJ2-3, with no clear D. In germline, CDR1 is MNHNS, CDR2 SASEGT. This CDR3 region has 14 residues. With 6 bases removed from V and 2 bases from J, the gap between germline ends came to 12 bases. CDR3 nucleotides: TGTGCCAGCAGCTCTCAGTCCGTCACAGATACGCAGTATTTT. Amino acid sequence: CASSSQSVTDTQYF.

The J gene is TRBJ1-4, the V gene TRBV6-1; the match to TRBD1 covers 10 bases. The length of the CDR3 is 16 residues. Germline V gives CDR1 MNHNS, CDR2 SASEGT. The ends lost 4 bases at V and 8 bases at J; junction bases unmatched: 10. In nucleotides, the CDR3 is TGTGCCAGCAGTGCATCCGGGGGACAGGGGCGGGAAAAACTGTTTTTT. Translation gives CASSASGGQGREKLFF.

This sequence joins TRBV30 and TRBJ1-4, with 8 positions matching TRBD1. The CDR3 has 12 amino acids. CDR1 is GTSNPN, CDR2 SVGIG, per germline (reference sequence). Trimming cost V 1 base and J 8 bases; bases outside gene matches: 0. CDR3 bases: TGTGCCTGGAGTGGACAGGGGGAAAAACTGTTTTTT. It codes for CAWSGQGEKLFF.

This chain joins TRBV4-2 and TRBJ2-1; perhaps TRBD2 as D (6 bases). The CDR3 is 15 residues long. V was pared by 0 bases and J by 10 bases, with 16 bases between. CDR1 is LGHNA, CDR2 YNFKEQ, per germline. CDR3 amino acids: CASSQDVGSQREQFF. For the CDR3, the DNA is TGTGCCAGCAGCCAAGATGTCGGGAGCCAGAGGGAGCAGTTCTTC.

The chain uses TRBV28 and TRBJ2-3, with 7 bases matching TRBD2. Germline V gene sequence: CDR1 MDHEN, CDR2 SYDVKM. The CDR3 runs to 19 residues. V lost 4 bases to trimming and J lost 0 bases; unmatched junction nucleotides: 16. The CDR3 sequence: CASSSGVIGGSESTDTQYF. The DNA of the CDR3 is TGTGCCAGCAGTTCTGGCGTCATCGGGGGGAGCGAAAGCACAGATACGCAGTATTTT.

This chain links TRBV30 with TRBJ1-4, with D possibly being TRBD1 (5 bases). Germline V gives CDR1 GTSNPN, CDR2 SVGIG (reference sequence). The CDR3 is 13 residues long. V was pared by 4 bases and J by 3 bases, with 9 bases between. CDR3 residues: CAWNPGPNEKLFF. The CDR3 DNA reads TGTGCCTGGAACCCAGGGCCTAATGAAAAACTGTTTTTT.

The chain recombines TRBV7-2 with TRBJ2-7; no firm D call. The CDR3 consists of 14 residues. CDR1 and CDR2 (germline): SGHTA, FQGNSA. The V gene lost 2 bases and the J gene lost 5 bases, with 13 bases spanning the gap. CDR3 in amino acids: CASSLPEEFDEQYF. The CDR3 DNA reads TGTGCCAGCAGCTTACCCGAGGAGTTTGACGAGCAGTACTTC.

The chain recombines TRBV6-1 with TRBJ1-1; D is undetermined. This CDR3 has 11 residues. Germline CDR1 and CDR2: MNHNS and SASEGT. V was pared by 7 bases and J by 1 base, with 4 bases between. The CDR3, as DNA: TGTGCCAGCACCAGGAACACTGAAGCTTTCTTT. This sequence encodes CASTRNTEAFF.

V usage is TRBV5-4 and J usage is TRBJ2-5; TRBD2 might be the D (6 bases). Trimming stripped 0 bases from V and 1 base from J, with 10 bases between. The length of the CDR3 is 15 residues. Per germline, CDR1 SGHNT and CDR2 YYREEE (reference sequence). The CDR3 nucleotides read TGTGCCAGCAGCTTGGTTCGGGGGACCCAAGAGACCCAGTACTTC. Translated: CASSLVRGTQETQYF.

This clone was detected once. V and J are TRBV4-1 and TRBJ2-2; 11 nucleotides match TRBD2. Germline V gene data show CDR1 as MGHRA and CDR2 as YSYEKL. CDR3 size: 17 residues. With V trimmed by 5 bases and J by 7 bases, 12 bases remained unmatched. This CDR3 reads CASSTNLAGGGSGELFF. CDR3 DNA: TGCGCCAGCAGCACTAATTTAGCGGGAGGGGGTAGCGGGGAGCTGTTTTTT.

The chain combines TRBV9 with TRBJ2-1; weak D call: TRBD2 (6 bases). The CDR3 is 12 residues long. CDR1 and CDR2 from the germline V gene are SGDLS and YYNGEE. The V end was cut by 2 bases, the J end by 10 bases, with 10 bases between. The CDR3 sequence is CASSVKSGEQFF. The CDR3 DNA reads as TGTGCCAGCAGCGTCAAAAGCGGGGAGCAGTTCTTC.

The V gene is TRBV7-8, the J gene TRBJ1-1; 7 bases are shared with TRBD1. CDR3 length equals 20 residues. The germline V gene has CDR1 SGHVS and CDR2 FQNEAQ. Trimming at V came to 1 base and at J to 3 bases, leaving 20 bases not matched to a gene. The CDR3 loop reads CASSLGWGATGNFLDTEAFF. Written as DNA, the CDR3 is TGTGCCAGCAGCTTAGGTTGGGGTGCGACAGGGAATTTTTTGGACACTGAAGCTTTCTTT.

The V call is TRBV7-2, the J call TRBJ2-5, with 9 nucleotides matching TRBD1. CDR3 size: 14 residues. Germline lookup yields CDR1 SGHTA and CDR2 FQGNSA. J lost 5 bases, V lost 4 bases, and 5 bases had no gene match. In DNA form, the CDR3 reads TGTGCCAGCAGCTGGGGACAGGGAGGGGAGACCCAGTACTTC. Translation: CASSWGQGGETQYF.

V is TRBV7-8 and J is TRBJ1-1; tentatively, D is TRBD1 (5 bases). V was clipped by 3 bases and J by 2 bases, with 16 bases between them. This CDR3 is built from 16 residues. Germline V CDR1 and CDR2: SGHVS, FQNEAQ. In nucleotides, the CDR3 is TGTGCCAGCAGCTTTAGACAGTCCCACGTCAACACTGAAGCTTTCTTT. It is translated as CASSFRQSHVNTEAFF.

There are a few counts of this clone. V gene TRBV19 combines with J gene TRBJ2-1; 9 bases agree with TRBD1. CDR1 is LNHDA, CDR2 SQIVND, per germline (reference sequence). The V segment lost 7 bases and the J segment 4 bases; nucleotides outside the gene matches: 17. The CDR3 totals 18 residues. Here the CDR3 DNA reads TGTGCCAGTACCACTCGGCATACCGGGACAGGGTTTTACAATGAGCAGTTCTTC. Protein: CASTTRHTGTGFYNEQFF.

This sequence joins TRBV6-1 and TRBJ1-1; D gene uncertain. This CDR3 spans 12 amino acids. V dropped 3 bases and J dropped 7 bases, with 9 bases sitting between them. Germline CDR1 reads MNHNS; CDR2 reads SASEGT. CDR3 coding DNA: TGTGCCAGCAGTGACCCTTTGAGTGAAGCTTTCTTT. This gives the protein CASSDPLSEAFF.

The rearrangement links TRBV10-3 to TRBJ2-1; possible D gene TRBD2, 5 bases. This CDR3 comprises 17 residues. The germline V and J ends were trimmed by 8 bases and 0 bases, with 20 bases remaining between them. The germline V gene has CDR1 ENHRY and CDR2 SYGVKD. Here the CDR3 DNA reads TGTGCCATCGGAGGACCCAGTAGGGTGAGCTCCTACAATGAGCAGTTCTTC. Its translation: CAIGGPSRVSSYNEQFF.

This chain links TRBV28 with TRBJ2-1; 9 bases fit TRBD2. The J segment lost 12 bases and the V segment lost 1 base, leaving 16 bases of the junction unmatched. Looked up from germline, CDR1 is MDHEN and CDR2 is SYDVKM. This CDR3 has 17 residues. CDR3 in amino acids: CASSLSPSGILGGGQFF. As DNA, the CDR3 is TGTGCCAGCAGTTTATCGCCTAGCGGGATATTGGGGGGTGGGCAGTTCTTC.

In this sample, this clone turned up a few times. CDR3 amino acids: CASSRLAGETQYF. The CDR3 DNA sequence: TGCGCCAGCAGCCGACTAGCGGGGGAGACCCAGTACTTC. The chain couples TRBV4-1 to TRBJ2-5; 11 bases are shared with TRBD2. The germline gives CDR1 MGHRA, CDR2 YSYEKL. The J segment lost 5 bases and the V segment lost 4 bases, leaving 0 bases of the junction unmatched. The CDR3 runs to 13 residues.

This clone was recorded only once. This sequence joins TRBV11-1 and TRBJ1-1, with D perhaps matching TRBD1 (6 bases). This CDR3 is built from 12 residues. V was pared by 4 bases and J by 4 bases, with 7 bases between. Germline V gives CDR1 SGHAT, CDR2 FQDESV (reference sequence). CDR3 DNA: TGTGCCAGCAGCTCACAGGGCACTGAAGCTTTCTTT. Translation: CASSSQGTEAFF.

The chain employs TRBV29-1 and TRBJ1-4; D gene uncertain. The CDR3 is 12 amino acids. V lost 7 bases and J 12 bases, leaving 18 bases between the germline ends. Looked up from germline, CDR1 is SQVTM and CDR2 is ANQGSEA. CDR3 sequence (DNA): TGCAGCGCAAAACCCCGAGTCGGGGAACTGTTTTTT. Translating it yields CSAKPRVGELFF.

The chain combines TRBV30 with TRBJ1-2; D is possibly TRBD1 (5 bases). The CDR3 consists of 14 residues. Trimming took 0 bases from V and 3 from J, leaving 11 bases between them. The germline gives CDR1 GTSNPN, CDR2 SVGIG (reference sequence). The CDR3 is CAWSVVPRDYGYTF. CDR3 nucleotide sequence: TGTGCCTGGAGTGTCGTCCCCAGGGACTATGGCTACACCTTC.

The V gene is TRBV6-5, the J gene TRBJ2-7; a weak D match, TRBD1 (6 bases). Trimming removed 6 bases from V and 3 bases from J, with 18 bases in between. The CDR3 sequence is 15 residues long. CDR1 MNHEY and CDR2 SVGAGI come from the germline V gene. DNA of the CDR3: TGTGCCAGCAGCCCACTCGGGACACCAGTCTACGAGCAGTACTTC. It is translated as CASSPLGTPVYEQYF.

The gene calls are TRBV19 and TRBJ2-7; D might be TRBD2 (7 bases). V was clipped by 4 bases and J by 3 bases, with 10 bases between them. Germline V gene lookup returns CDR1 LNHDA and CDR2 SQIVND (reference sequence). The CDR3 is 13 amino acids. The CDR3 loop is CASSNREGYEQYF. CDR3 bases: TGTGCCAGTAGTAACAGGGAGGGCTACGAGCAGTACTTC.

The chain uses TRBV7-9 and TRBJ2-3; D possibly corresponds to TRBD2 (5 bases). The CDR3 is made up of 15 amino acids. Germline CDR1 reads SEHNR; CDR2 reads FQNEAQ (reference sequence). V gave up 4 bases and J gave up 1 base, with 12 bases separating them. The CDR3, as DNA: TGTGCCAGCAGCTCCTGGGAGAGGGGCACAGATACGCAGTATTTT. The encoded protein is CASSSWERGTDTQYF. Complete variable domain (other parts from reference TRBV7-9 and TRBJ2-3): DTGVSQNPRHKITKRGQNVTFRCDPISEHNRLYWYRQTLGQGPEFLTYFQNEAQLEKSRLLSDRFSAERPKGSFSTLEIQRTEQGDSAMYLCASSSWERGTDTQYFGPGTRLTVL.

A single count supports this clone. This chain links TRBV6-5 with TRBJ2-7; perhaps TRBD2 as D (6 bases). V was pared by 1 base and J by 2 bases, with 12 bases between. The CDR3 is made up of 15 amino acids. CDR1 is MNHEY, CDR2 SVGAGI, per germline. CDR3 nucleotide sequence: TGTGCCAGCAGTTACTTCGGGGGAGTAACCTACGAGCAGTACTTC. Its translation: CASSYFGGVTYEQYF.

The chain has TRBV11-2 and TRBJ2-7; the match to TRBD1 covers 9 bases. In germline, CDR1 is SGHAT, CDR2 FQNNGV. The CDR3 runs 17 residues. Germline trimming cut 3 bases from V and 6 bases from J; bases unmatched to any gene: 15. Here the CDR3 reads CASSFYKRGTGMTEQYF. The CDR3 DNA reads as TGTGCCAGCAGCTTTTATAAGCGCGGGACAGGGATGACCGAGCAGTACTTC.

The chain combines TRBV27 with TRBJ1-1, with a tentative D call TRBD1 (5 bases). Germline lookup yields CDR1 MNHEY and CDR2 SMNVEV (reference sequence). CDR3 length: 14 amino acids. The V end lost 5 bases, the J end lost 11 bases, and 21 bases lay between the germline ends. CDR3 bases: TGTGCCAGCAGTCCAGCGGGACCTTTCACGAAGGCTTTCTTT. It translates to CASSPAGPFTKAFF.

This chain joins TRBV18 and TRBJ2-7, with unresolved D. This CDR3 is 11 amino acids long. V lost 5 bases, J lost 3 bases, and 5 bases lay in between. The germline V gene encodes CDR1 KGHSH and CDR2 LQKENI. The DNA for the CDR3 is TGTGCCAGCTCAGAGAACTACGAGCAGTACTTC. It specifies CASSENYEQYF.

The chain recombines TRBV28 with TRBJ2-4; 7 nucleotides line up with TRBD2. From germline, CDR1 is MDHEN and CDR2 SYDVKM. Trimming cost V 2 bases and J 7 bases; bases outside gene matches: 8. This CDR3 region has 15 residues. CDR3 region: CASSLGPVGGNIQYF. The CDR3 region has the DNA TGTGCCAGCAGTTTAGGCCCTGTCGGGGGGAACATTCAGTACTTC. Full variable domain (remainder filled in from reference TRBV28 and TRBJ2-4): DVKVTQSSRYLVKRTGEKVFLECVQDMDHENMFWYRQDPGLGLRLIYFSYDVKMKEKGDIPEGYSVSREKKERFSLILESASTNQTSMYLCASSLGPVGGNIQYFGAGTRLSVL.